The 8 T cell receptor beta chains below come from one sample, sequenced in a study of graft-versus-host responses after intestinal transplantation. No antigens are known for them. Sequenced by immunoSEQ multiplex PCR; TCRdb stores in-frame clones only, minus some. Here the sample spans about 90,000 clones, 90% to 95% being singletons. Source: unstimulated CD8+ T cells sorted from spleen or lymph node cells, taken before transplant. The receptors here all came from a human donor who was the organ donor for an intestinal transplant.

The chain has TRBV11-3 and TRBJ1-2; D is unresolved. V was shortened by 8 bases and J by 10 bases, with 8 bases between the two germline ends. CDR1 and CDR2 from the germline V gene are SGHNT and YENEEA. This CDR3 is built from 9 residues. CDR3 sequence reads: CASGAPYTF. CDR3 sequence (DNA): TGTGCCAGCGGAGCTCCCTACACCTTC.

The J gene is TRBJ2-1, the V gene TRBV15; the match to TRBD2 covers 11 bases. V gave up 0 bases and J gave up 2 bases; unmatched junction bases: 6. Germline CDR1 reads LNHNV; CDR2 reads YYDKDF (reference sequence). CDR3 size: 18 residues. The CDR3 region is CATSRDKLAGGPYNEQFF. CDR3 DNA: TGTGCCACCAGCAGAGATAAGCTAGCGGGAGGTCCCTACAATGAGCAGTTCTTC.

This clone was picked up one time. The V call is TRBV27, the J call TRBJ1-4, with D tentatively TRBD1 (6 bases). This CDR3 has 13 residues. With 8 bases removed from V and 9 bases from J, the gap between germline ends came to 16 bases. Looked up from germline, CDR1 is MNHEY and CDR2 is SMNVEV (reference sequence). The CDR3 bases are TGTGCCAGCTCTGCCTTGGGACAAAAAAAACTGTTTTTT. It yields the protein CASSALGQKKLFF.

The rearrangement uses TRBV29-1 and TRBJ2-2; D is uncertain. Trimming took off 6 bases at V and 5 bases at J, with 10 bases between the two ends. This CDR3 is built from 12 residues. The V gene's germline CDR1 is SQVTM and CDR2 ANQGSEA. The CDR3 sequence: CSVSLETGELFF. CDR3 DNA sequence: TGCAGCGTGTCTCTAGAAACCGGGGAGCTGTTTTTT.

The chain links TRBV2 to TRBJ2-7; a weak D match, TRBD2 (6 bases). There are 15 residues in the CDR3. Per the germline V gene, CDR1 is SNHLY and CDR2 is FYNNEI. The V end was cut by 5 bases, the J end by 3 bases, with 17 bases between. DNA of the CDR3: TGTGCCAGCAGTCAACCGGGGGTCTGCATCTACGAGCAGTACTTC. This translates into CASSQPGVCIYEQYF.

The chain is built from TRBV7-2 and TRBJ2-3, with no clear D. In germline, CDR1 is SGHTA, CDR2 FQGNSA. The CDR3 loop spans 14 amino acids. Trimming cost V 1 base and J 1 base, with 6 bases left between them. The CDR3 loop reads CASSLVSGTDTQYF. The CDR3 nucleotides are TGTGCCAGCAGCTTAGTGTCCGGCACAGATACGCAGTATTTT.

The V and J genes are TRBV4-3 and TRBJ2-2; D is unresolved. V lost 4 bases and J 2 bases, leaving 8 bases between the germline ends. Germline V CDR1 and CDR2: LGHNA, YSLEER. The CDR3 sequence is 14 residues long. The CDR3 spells CASSLNINTGELFF. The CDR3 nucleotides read TGCGCCAGCAGCCTGAACATTAACACCGGGGAGCTGTTTTTT.

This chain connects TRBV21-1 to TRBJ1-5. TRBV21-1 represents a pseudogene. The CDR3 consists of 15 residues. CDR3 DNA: TGTGCCAGCACCCACAAGGGGGGGAGGGATCAGCCCCAGCATTTT. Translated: CASTHKGGRDQPQHF.